The subject of this entry is one T cell receptor (beta chain). The count of this clone is one. It lacks a known antigen. No base-level quality is on record; no much larger clone is a single base apart. The cohort was made up of approximately 700 healthy bone marrow donors. Cohort members were all nominally healthy when sampled, although unrecorded immune exposures were likely present. The donor was CMV seronegative and belonged to the group of roughly 330 seronegative cohort members. Each donor provided a peripheral blood sample, and peripheral blood mononuclear cells were used for TCR beta sequencing. The Qiagen DNeasy Blood Extraction Kit was used to extract genomic DNA from the blood cell samples. V lost 5 bases and J lost 5 bases; the stretch between them is 12 bases long. From the cysteine up to the phenylalanine, the CDR3 has a length of 13 residues. Of the read, only the CDR3 DNA is kept; its 39 bases are in frame from base 1. Per the germline V gene, SGHTA is the CDR1 and FQGNSA is the CDR2.

This sample was taken from a study of cytomegalovirus exposure and HLA in healthy donors (TCRdb year 2017). With respect to the entire study: An earlier analysis of approximately 640 of the donors reported 250 to 300 Gb of sequence data and 117 million unique TCR beta sequences from about 180 million T cells. In the later analysis, no new phenotypic data were used to find candidate immune exposures; instead, reliance was placed on TCR beta sequences and their occurrence across donors. Every repertoire in the discovery cohort had been generated on one and the same sequencing platform. The study combined high-throughput TCR immunosequencing, statistical association of individual TCRs with disease status, and machine learning to predict cytomegalovirus infection status. HLA typing included class I and class II loci at four-digit resolution. In an earlier analysis of 587 of the donors, high-throughput TCR beta sequencing was used to judge whether each TCR beta V gene segment behaved as functional or pseudogenic. A later genetic analysis took genome-wide SNP genotypes for about three fifths of the roughly 700 donors and used that subset as a discovery cohort. The study was designed to test whether signatures of past pathogen exposure could be identified by cataloging public T cell receptors. In a later analysis, previously published TCR beta repertoires from about 670 donors were re-analyzed and high-resolution HLA genotyping was added so that TCR occurrence patterns could be studied. Among 300 to 500 genotyped donors of the cohort, an average of around 250,000 unique TCR beta nucleotide sequences was sequenced per donor, of which 15% to 20% were non-productive. Roughly 320 gigabases of sequencing data and around 85 million unique TCR sequences made up an early release that covered nearly 650 HLA-typed donors. Alongside the repertoire data, information on donor age, sex, ethnicity and CMV serostatus was compiled. Five DR-DQ haplotypes were treated as single units for association and clustering because of strong linkage in the cohort. Of the 398 genotyped donors, approximately 82% fell in the genetic ancestry cluster associated with self-reported Caucasian donors. The number of typed donors differed by locus: about 629-630 for A, B, C, DRB1 and DQB1; approximately 540 for DQA1; fewer than 610 for DPA1; and roughly 470 for DPB1. The study profiled the T cell repertoires of under 850 subjects by immunosequencing and related them to cytomegalovirus serostatus. Along with the approximately 620-subject first cohort, a separate validation cohort of about 110 different subjects was used.

Paper-wide results and their limitations: The study gave a list of under 200 TCR beta chains associated with cytomegalovirus. Some IMGT-functional V segments, including TRBV6-2 and TRBV6-3, could not be told apart with the 87-base-pair reads, so those segments were excluded. A later genetic analysis associated a missense DCLRE1C variant with V-gene and J-gene trimming of TCR beta chains, and an independent cohort replicated the association. A later analysis found that TCR association rates varied across HLA loci, with DRB1 alleles showing the most associated TCRs and HLA-C alleles the fewest. While some public TCRs were present in many individuals, most TCR sequences turned up only very rarely across donors. Because HLA typing was missing for some donors at each locus, association tests included only the typed subset. Broadly in line with IMGT annotations, most TCR beta V segments showed up in productive rearrangements about 87% or about 30% of the time in an earlier analysis of 450 to 600 of the donors. The classifier was reported to diagnose cytomegalovirus status with high specificity and sensitivity in both the original cohort and the validation cohort. A later analysis found that most CMV-associated TCR beta chains appeared HLA-restricted, with HLA associations seemingly driven largely by CMV exposure. Sequencing depth was assumed to be roughly uniform across donors in the presence/absence analyses, though that assumption may not hold. The cohort was sequenced for TCR beta chains only, and without alpha or paired-chain data the features that could be detected were limited. The authors suggested that the approach could potentially be generalized to other disease states and immunological phenotypes. In a later analysis, 16,951 TCR beta sequences were associated with specific HLA alleles at a false discovery rate of 0.05. A later analysis found that HLA-associated TCR beta chains were more clonally expanded and had lower generation probabilities than equally common non-associated chains. A cluster of highly shared sequence variants was judged likely to be a technical artifact of the sequencing pipeline. When HLA alleles, especially DR and DQ, strongly co-occurred, TCR associations were difficult to assign to individual alleles. A further reported finding was that TCR beta sequences accurately predicted the HLA-A and HLA-B alleles for most subjects in the first cohort. Linkage disequilibrium might explain the correlated functional status among segregating V segments, but an unknown experimental factor could not be excluded. A few of the identified cytomegalovirus-associated TCR beta chains were confirmed in vitro to be specific for cytomegalovirus antigens. For the cohort, immune exposure information was limited to CMV serostatus. About 17 rarely observed V segments, including chromosome 9 orphons, were excluded from the earlier analysis of about 500 of the donors because counts were too low. In a later genetic analysis, fewer N-insertions in productive TCRs were reported among donors in an Asian-associated ancestry cluster than the approximately 670-donor mean. A later analysis reported that several top co-occurrence clusters appeared linked to parvovirus B19, influenza, CMV and Epstein-Barr virus.

Receptor libraries were prepared by the immunoSEQ multiplex PCR assay. A mixture of 60 forward primers for TCR Vbeta segments and 13 reverse primers for TCR Jbeta segments was used in the multiplex PCR. Amplification of the CDR3 region of rearranged TCR beta genes was performed with a multiplex PCR assay on genomic DNA. On the Illumina HiSeq System, the amplified TCR beta libraries were sequenced as 87-base-pair reads. As for the original processing: A later analysis counted approximately 76 million unique TCR beta chains across the 666 repertoires, and around 9.9 million of these chains were shared by at least two donors. To remove PCR and sequencing errors, raw reads were error-corrected and collapsed into unique sequences using a nearest-neighbor algorithm that merged closely related sequences. To assign V, D and J gene segments, CDR3 sequences were aligned to IMGT reference sequences. For a sequence to be retained, at least a six-nucleotide match to both a V gene segment and a J gene segment was required. A rearrangement counted as productive if the CDR3 had no stop codons and remained in frame with V and J, and every other rearrangement counted as non-productive. Following IMGT convention, CDR3 was defined as the stretch from the second conserved V-encoded cysteine up to the conserved J-encoded phenylalanine. Sequences without an unambiguous match to a single V gene segment were excluded from the earlier analysis of 500 to 700 of the donors. In an earlier analysis of about 590 of the donors, a V segment was called functional when productive rearrangements were above 56.7%, and segregating when the standard deviation between donors exceeded 5%. To diagnose cytomegalovirus status from the catalog of TCR beta chain sequences, a statistical classification framework was built. A later analysis assigned V and J genes by comparing TCR nucleotide sequences with IMGT/GENE-DB human TR gene sequences. The TCRdist pipeline was used in a later analysis to assign CDR3 sequences and most-parsimonious VDJ recombination scenarios. In a later analysis, every TCR beta chain was defined by the combination of its CDR3 amino acid sequence and its V-gene family, and reads without a unique V-gene family were dropped. As a way to deal with suspected cross-contamination and a sequencing artifact, a later analysis dropped 592 nucleotide sequences that were highly shared and had low generation probability. In a later analysis, a clonal expansion index was calculated for each public chain from normalized within-repertoire ranks of inferred template counts. Generation probabilities in a later analysis came from a VDJ recombination model fitted to out-of-frame rearrangements, and those results were checked against IGoR. A later analysis scored TCR-TCR, TCR-HLA and TCR-CMV co-occurrence with hypergeometric tests, applying a repertoire-size bias correction to TCR pairs. A later analysis estimated false discovery rates by permuting HLA or CMV assignments 20 times. In a later analysis, co-occurring TCRs were grouped using DBSCAN, and TCRdist sequence similarity was added for clustering within HLA-allele-positive subsets. Repertoires with fewer than 30,000 or more than 120,000 public chains, plus five repertoires with anomalous nucleotide sharing, were excluded from co-occurrence clustering. TCRdb mirrors the immuneACCESS table, restricted to in-frame sequences. Some clones are absent from its copies; in checked studies, under half trace to an unresolved V gene, and the reason for the others is unknown. V and J calls and clone size come straight from that table; D and trimming were deduced from the DNA. The sample records about 140,000 clones, approximately 80% of which are singletons. The top ten constitute about 4.7% of the sample.

The sequence was obtained from a male donor in good health and CMV-seronegative. The sequence links TRBV7-2 to TRBJ1-1; a tentative D match to TRBD1 spans 5 bases. The sample consisted of PBMCs. The CDR3 has the sequence CASSRGPGTEAFF. Here is the DNA: TGTGCCAGCAGCAGGGGCCCTGGGACTGAAGCTTTCTTT.